This TCR beta chain was obtained from a study of OX40 agonist ivuxolimab in advanced cancers. The CDR3 has 12 amino acids. Trimming removed 4 bases from V and 7 bases from J; junction bases left unmatched: 1. Germline V gene data show CDR1 as SGHNT and CDR2 as YENEEA. Data came from immunoSEQ multiplex PCR; TCRdb stores just in-frame clones and leaves some out. The sample carries 65,000 to 90,000 clones, roughly 84% recorded once. Material: CD4+ or CD8+ T cells sorted from blood, obtained in a trial of the OX40 agonist ivuxolimab. The origin of this receptor is an adult with an advanced solid tumor such as melanoma, head and neck, liver or kidney cancer. The chain couples TRBV11-3 to TRBJ1-1, with TRBD1 matching 9 bases. The CDR3 reads CASSSGQGEAFF. CDR3 nucleotides: TGTGCCAGCAGCTCGGGACAGGGTGAAGCTTTCTTT.